These T cell receptor beta chains were read from a single sample in a study of blood T cell repertoires in COVID-19. TCRdb's table, derived via immunoSEQ multiplex PCR, lists solely in-frame clones and lacks some. This repertoire shows around 70,000 clones, approximately 80% found once; its top ten account for 40% to 45%. Material for sequencing was peripheral blood. These receptors were collected from an elderly man with acute or convalescent COVID-19. Each CDR3 is given without its conserved first and last residue.

length | V | CDR3
16 | TRBV3-1/TRBV3-2 | ASSQDPAAASPGNTIY
14 | TRBV11-2 | ASSLFVMSRDTEAF
14 | TRBV28 | ASRGFGAGAGNEQF
11 | TRBV28 | ASSPGGSYEQY
13 | TRBV14 | ASSQGGTGGGKLF
13 | TRBV10-2 | ASSEQGPGNQPQH
16 | TRBV10-1 | ASPPKRQGSLAKNIQY
14 | TRBV10-3 | AISDSVGTGGREQF
13 | TRBV7-9 | ASSPGDRESSPLH
14 | TRBV28 | ASRGQRSSYNSPLH
10 | TRBV19 | ASSIIWHEQF
11 | TRBV30 | AWAGQGLTEAF
12 | TRBV28 | ASSLGAGGLGYT
14 | TRBV11-2 | ASSLGFAGGTYEQY
12 | TRBV11-2 | ASSLGGGPDTQY
12 | TRBV5-4 | ASSPEGEDNEQF
12 | TRBV9 | ASSPTGGGYGYT
11 | TRBV7-5 | VRSSARGSEQY
13 | TRBV28 | ASIPQGTGRYEQY
11 | TRBV5-5 | ASSLITDYGYT
10 | TRBV12-3/TRBV12-4 | ASSRDLREQY
12 | TRBV28 | ASSLPTQGGGYT
13 | TRBV6-5 | ASNPGGGRYQPQH
12 | TRBV27 | ASMASSYNSPLH
12 | TRBV27 | ASSPDRGGYGYT
10 | TRBV18 | ASSPSAYEQY
16 | TRBV24-1 | ATSDANPGQGSYGELF
10 | TRBV19 | ASSTFGETQY
14 | TRBV7-9 | ASSQLQGLGNTEAF
10 | TRBV11-2 | ASSSDGSPLH
11 | TRBV5-6 | ASSASRNYGYT
13 | TRBV7-2 | ASSLRGFGTGELF
11 | TRBV12-3/TRBV12-4 | ASSFTTGVEQY
14 | TRBV7-7 | ASSTGTSVSYNEQF
13 | TRBV10-3 | AIALAGGQRGEQY
14 | TRBV28 | ASSFAYRGPRYGYT
14 | TRBV11-2 | ASSSSTGDSHYGYT
10 | TRBV24-1 | ATSVQGQPQH
12 | TRBV11-2 | ASSQGQAGNTIY
14 | TRBV28 | ASRGQAVNSGNTIY
14 | TRBV3-1/TRBV3-2 | ASSQVIGGGDTEAF
12 | TRBV7-3 | ASSLRGEAGELF
12 | TRBV5-1 | ASSLGTSTGTQY
11 | TRBV5-1 | ASSLLGNEKLF
13 | TRBV27 | ASSYGTGDGTEAF
13 | TRBV7-6 | ASSLRSGGNTEAF
14 | TRBV6-2/TRBV6-3 | ASSSRSGRLNTEAF
13 | TRBV7-2 | ASSLDENWNQPQH
12 | TRBV6-2/TRBV6-3 | ASSDRGHTDTQY
13 | TRBV5-1 | ASSLRQGALGEQY
13 | TRBV5-5 | ASSFVAGSTDTQY
11 | TRBV3-1/TRBV3-2 | ASSRTRGNEQF
12 | TRBV5-4 | ASSFRQGAHEQY
12 | TRBV18 | ASSPGSGANVLT
12 | TRBV5-6 | ASSLGGTGVEQY